These 21 T cell receptor beta chains share one sample of origin, sequenced in a study of identical twins. TCRdb re-called the 5' RACE reads with MiXCR, one entry per CDR3 protein. Of 450,000 or so distinct CDR3 sequences listed, about 24% are singletons. This sample was shared with a second study, whose subject was T cells expressing NK-cell markers.

The sequenced material came from CD4+ T cells sorted from blood. These receptors originate from a woman aged 18-29 years in good health.

The rearrangement uses TRBV12-3 or TRBV12-4 and TRBJ2-2, with 9 bases matching TRBD2. The CDR3 runs 16 residues. Unmatched junction bases numbered 9, after V lost 5 bases and J lost 5 bases. This CDR3 is CASSVSGSSRTGELFF. The CDR3 DNA follows: TGTGCCAGCAGTGTTAGCGGGAGTAGTAGGACCGGGGAGCTGTTTTTT.

This clonotype was seen a few times. The rearrangement links TRBV4-3 to TRBJ1-4, with no clear D. V lost 3 bases and J lost 7, with 9 bases in between. The CDR3 runs to 13 residues. Germline assignment: CDR1 LGHNA and CDR2 YSLEER. The CDR3 spells CASSQDHTEKLFF. The CDR3 DNA reads TGCGCCAGCAGCCAGGATCACACTGAAAAACTGTTTTTT.

This clonotype was picked up a small number of times. J is TRBJ2-7 and V is TRBV15; D gene unclear. The CDR3 has 15 residues. CDR1 is LNHNV and CDR2 is YYDKDF in the germline V gene (reference sequence). Trimming removed 0 bases at V and 0 bases at J, with 9 bases between. The CDR3 sequence: CATSRDLGHSYEQYF. CDR3 coding DNA: TGTGCCACCAGCAGAGATCTCGGTCACTCCTACGAGCAGTACTTC.

This clonotype appeared once. CDR3: CASSRGRASNQPQHF. The CDR3 DNA is TGTGCCAGTAGTAGGGGCAGGGCCTCCAATCAGCCCCAGCATTTT. The chain is built from TRBV19 and TRBJ1-5; D perhaps matches TRBD1 (5 bases). The CDR3 sequence is 15 residues long. Trimming took off 4 bases at V and 3 bases at J, with 13 bases between the two ends. CDR1 LNHDA and CDR2 SQIVND come from the germline V gene (reference sequence).

The genes are TRBV14 and TRBJ2-1; no reliable D call. Germline CDR1 SGHDN, CDR2 FVKESK. This CDR3 has 13 residues. V lost 5 bases, J lost 2 bases, and 7 bases lay in between. The CDR3 loop reads CASSIDPYNEQFF. CDR3 DNA sequence: TGTGCCAGCAGCATTGACCCCTACAATGAGCAGTTCTTC.

The chain is built from TRBV9 and TRBJ2-5; a weak D match, TRBD2 (6 bases). The germline V gene encodes CDR1 SGDLS and CDR2 YYNGEE. V lost 3 bases and J lost 7, with 16 bases in between. CDR3 length equals 14 residues. For the CDR3, the DNA is TGTGCCAGCAGCGCTCGGGGGATCGCGGGGACCCAGTACTTC. It is translated as CASSARGIAGTQYF.

This clonotype was recorded a few times. The V gene is TRBV6-5, the J gene TRBJ2-1; 9 bases fit TRBD2. Unmatched junction bases numbered 7, after V lost 0 bases and J lost 7 bases. Germline values: CDR1 MNHEY, CDR2 SVGAGI. This CDR3 has 16 amino acids. In DNA, the CDR3 is TGTGCCAGCAGTTACTCGAAGGCGGGGGGGCGGAATGAGCAGTTCTTC. As protein: CASSYSKAGGRNEQFF.

V and J are TRBV2 and TRBJ2-1; 9 bases are a match to TRBD1. After removal of 7 bases from V and 3 bases from J, the junction contained 4 bases not matched to a gene. Germline-derived CDR1 and CDR2 are SNHLY and FYNNEI. This CDR3 has 14 amino acids. DNA for the CDR3: TGTGCCAGCATGTGGGACAGGGACTACAATGAGCAGTTCTTC. It yields the protein CASMWDRDYNEQFF.

The gene calls are TRBV2 and TRBJ2-2; tentative D call: TRBD2 (5 bases). Germline values: CDR1 SNHLY, CDR2 FYNNEI. This CDR3 region has 13 residues. V lost 6 bases and J lost 4, with 9 bases in between. The CDR3 spells CASRASPTGELFF. In DNA form, the CDR3 reads TGTGCCAGCAGGGCTAGCCCCACCGGGGAGCTGTTTTTT.

The sample holds a few counts of this clonotype. The CDR3 protein is CASSLDPTGTEQYF. The CDR3 bases are TGTGCCAGCAGCTTAGATCCTACAGGGACCGAGCAGTACTTC. The rearrangement links TRBV11-2 to TRBJ2-7; tentatively, D is TRBD1 (6 bases). V dropped 0 bases and J dropped 6 bases, with 12 bases sitting between them. The germline V gene has CDR1 SGHAT and CDR2 FQNNGV. This CDR3 is 14 amino acids long.

The gene calls are TRBV2 and TRBJ2-4, with a tentative D call TRBD2 (5 bases). The CDR3 sequence is 13 residues long. CDR1 and CDR2 from the germline V gene are SNHLY and FYNNEI. V shed 6 bases and J shed 0 bases, with 6 bases lying between them. CDR3 DNA: TGTGCCAGCAGCGGAGGAGCCAAAAACATTCAGTACTTC. This translates into CASSGGAKNIQYF. The full variable domain, in which reference TRBV2 and TRBJ2-4 provide the parts outside the CDR3, is EPEVTQTPSHQVTQMGQEVILRCVPISNHLYFYWYRQILGQKVEFLVSFYNNEISEKSEIFDDQFSVERPDGSNFTLKIRSTKLEDSAMYFCASSGGAKNIQYFGAGTRLSVL.

V is TRBV7-2 and J is TRBJ1-1; D is possibly TRBD1 (5 bases). Germline V CDR1 and CDR2: SGHTA, FQGNSA. The CDR3 totals 15 residues. V lost 5 bases, J lost 4 bases, and 17 bases lay in between. CDR3 region: CASSQRRGGRTEAFF. The CDR3 nucleotides read TGTGCCAGCAGCCAAAGGAGGGGTGGGCGCACTGAAGCTTTCTTT.

A few counts support this clonotype. J is TRBJ1-1 and V is TRBV9, with 7 bases aligning to TRBD1. Germline V gene sequence: CDR1 SGDLS, CDR2 YYNGEE. The CDR3 extends over 14 amino acids. V dropped 2 bases and J dropped 5; count of bases not matched to a gene: 6. As DNA, the CDR3 is TGTGCCAGCAGCGTCGATAGGGGGCTTACTGAAGCTTTCTTT. This encodes CASSVDRGLTEAFF.

J is TRBJ2-3 and V is TRBV20-1; a weak D match, TRBD2 (6 bases). Germline CDR1 DFQATT, CDR2 SNEGSKA (reference sequence). The CDR3 is 13 amino acids. Trimming shortened V by 6 bases and J by 3 bases, and 13 bases separated the two germline ends. CDR3 in DNA: TGCAGTGCCCCCGTGGAGGGTACAGATACGCAGTATTTT. Protein: CSAPVEGTDTQYF.

V is TRBV5-1 and J is TRBJ1-1; tentative D call: TRBD1 (5 bases). Deletions cut 0 bases from V and 4 bases from J, with 13 bases between. The CDR3 length is 15 residues. CDR1 and CDR2 from the germline V gene are SGHRS and YFSETQ. This CDR3 is CASSLVQVGVTEAFF. The CDR3 nucleotides read TGCGCCAGCAGCTTGGTTCAGGTGGGGGTCACTGAAGCTTTCTTT.

The rearrangement joins TRBV24-1 to TRBJ2-3; the match to TRBD2 covers 9 bases. Germline CDR1 and CDR2: KGHDR and SFDVKD. The CDR3 has 15 amino acids. V gave up 10 bases and J gave up 4 bases; unmatched junction bases: 11. The CDR3: CATSSSGEGADTQYF. CDR3 nucleotides: TGTGCCACTTCTTCTAGCGGGGAAGGGGCAGATACGCAGTATTTT.

This clonotype appeared a few times. This chain links TRBV20-1 with TRBJ2-3; TRBD2 might be the D (5 bases). Germline CDR1 DFQATT, CDR2 SNEGSKA (reference sequence). This CDR3 spans 15 amino acids. The V gene lost 3 bases and the J gene lost 0 bases, with 13 bases spanning the gap. CDR3 DNA sequence: TGCAGTGCTAGTCGGGCGGGTCCTAGCACAGATACGCAGTATTTT. Translating it yields CSASRAGPSTDTQYF.

The chain combines TRBV21-1 with TRBJ2-7; the D call TRBD1 from the table was never checked on the DNA. TRBV21-1 is noted as a pseudogene. This CDR3 is built from 14 residues. This CDR3 reads CASSKPRDRDEQYF. The CDR3, as DNA: TGTGCCAGCAGCAAACCTAGAGACAGGGACGAGCAGTACTTC.

This clonotype was recorded only once. This chain connects TRBV5-6 to TRBJ2-7; perhaps D is TRBD1 or TRBD2 (5 bases each). The length of the CDR3 is 14 residues. In germline, CDR1 is SGHDT, CDR2 YYEEEE. V was pared by 3 bases and J by 4 bases, with 14 bases between. The DNA for the CDR3 is TGTGCCAGCAGCTCGGGGCCCGCAGAATACGAGCAGTACTTC. The encoded protein is CASSSGPAEYEQYF.

This clonotype showed up just a few times. Here the CDR3 DNA reads TGTGCCAGCAGCGTGTTCACTGAAGCTTTCTTT. It codes for CASSVFTEAFF. The J gene is TRBJ1-1, the V gene TRBV9, with D unclear. Trimming took 2 bases from V and 4 from J, leaving 3 bases between them. The CDR3 spans 11 residues. From germline, CDR1 is SGDLS and CDR2 YYNGEE.

This clonotype has just a few counts. This chain links TRBV6-1 with TRBJ2-1; D possibly corresponds to TRBD2 (6 bases). The CDR3 totals 16 residues. Germline V gives CDR1 MNHNS, CDR2 SASEGT. Trimming cost V 0 bases and J 4 bases, with 13 bases left between them. CDR3 nucleotides: TGTGCCAGCAGTGAAGCAACTAGCTCCCAGTACAATGAGCAGTTCTTC. Amino acid sequence: CASSEATSSQYNEQFF.